The entry below gives a single T cell receptor beta chain sequence along with its context. This sample was taken from a study of blood T cell repertoires in COVID-19. Study details: Samples representing acute and convalescent COVID-19 were sourced from the United States, Italy and Spain. In each case, the material was cDNA or gDNA derived from T cells, B-cell-depleted T cells, or PBMCs.

Per the study methods: Estimation of nucleated cell counts was performed using reference gene primer amplification. Some clones are missing from TCRdb's copy, which holds only in-frame ones; the method was immunoSEQ multiplex PCR. V, J and clone size are taken as reported in that table, and D and trimming were inferred from the DNA itself. The profile shows some 80,000 clones, just over 90% of them singletons. Recruited during active infection, patients (from Seattle) were subsequently followed longitudinally. Germline lookup yields CDR1 SQVTM and CDR2 ANQGSEA. V shed 7 bases and J 3 bases; nucleotides not matched to a gene: 5. CDR3 length: 14 amino acids.

The sequence derives from a man in his forties or fifties with COVID-19, enrolled during active disease. The source material was peripheral blood. V gene TRBV29-1 combines with J gene TRBJ2-5; 13 nucleotides match TRBD2. CDR3 DNA sequence: TGCAGCGCCATGGGACTAGCGGGAAAAGAGACCCAGTACTTC. Protein product: CSAMGLAGKETQYF.